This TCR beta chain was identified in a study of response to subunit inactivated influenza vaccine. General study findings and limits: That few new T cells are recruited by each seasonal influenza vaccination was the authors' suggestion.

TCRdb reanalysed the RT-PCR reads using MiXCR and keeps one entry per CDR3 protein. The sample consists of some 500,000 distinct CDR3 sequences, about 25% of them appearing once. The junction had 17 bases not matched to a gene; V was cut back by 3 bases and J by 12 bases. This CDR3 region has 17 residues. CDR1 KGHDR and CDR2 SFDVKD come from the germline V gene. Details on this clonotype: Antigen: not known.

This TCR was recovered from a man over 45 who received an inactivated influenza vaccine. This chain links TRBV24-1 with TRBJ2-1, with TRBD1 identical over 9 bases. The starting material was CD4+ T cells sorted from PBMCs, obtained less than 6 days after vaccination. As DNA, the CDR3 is TGTGCCACCAGTGATAGAGGACAGGGGAGGGCAATGATGGCGCAGTTCTTC. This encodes CATSDRGQGRAMMAQFF.